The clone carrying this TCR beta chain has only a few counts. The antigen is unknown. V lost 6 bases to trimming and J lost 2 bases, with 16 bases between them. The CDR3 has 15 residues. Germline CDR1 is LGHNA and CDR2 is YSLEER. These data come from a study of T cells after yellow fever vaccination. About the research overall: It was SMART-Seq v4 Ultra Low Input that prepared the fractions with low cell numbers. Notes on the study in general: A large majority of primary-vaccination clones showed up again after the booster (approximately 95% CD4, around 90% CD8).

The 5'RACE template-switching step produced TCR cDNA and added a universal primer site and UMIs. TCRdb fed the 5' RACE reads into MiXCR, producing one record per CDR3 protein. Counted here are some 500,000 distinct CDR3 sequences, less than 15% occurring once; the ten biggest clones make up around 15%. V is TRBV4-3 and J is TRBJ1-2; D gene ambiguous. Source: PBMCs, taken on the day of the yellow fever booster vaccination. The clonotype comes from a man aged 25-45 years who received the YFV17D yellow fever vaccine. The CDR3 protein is CASRPRSEGNYGYTF. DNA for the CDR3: TGCGCCAGCAGACCTAGGTCCGAAGGGAACTATGGCTACACCTTC.